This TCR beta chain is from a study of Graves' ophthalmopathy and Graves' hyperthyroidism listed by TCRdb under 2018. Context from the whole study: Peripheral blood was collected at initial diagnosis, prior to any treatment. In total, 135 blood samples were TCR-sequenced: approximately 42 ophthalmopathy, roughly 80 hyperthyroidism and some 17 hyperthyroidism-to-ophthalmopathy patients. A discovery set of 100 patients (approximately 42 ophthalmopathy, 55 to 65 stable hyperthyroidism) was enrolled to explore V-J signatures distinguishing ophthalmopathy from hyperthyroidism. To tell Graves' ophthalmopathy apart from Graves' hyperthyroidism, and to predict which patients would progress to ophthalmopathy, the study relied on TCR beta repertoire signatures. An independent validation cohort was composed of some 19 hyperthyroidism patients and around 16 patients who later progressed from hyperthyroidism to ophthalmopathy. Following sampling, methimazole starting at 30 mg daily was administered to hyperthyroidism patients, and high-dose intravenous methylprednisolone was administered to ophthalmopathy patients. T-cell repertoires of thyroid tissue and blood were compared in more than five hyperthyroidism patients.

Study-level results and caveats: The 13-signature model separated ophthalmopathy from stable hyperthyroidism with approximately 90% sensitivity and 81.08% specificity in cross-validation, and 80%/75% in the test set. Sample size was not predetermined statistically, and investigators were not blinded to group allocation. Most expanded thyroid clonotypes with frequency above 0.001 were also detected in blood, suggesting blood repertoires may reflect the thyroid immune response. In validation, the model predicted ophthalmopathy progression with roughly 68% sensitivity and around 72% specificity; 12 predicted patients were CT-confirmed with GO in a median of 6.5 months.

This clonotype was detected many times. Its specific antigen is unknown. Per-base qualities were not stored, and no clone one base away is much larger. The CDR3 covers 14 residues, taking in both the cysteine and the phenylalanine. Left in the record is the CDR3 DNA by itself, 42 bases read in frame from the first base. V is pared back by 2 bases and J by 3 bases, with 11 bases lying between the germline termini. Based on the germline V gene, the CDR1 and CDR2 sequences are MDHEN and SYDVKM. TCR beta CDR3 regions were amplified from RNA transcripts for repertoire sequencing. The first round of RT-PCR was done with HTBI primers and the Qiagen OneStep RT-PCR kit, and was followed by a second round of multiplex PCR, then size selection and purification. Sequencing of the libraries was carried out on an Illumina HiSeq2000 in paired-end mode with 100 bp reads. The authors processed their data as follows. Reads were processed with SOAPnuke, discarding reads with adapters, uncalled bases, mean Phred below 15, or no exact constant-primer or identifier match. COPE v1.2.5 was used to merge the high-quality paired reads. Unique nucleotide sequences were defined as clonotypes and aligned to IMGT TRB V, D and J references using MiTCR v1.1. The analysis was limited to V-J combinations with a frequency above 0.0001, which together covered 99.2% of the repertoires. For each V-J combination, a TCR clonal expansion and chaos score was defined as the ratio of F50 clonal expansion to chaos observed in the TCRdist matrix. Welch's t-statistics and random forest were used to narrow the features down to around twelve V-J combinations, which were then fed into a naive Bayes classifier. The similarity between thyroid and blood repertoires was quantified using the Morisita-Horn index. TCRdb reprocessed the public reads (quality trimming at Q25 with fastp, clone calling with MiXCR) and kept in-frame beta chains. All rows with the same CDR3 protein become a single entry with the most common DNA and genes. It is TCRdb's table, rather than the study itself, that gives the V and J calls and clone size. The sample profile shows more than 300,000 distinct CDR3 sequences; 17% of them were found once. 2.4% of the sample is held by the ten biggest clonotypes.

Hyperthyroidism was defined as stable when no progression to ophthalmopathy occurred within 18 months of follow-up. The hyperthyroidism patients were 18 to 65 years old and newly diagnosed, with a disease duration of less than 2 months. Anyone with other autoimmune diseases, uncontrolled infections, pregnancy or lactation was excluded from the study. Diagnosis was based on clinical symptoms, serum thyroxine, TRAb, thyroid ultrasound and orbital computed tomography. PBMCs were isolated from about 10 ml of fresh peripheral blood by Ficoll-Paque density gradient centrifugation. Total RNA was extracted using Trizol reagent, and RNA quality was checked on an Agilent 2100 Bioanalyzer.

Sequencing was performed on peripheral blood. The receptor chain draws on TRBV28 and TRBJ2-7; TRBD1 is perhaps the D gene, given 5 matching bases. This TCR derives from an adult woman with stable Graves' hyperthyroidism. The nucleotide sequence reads TGTGCCAGCAGTTTAGTGCCGACAGTCTACGAGCAGTACTTC. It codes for CASSLVPTVYEQYF.